A selection of T cell receptor beta chains follows, all from one sample in a study of early T cells in non-severe SARS-CoV-2 infection. TCRdb ran MiXCR on the 5' RACE reads and lists one entry per CDR3 protein. The data contain around 70,000 distinct CDR3 sequences, 15% of them singletons. Sequenced sample: whole blood. The receptor source for this set is an adult who was a healthcare worker with PCR-confirmed SARS-CoV-2 infection or an uninfected control (not recorded which). The CDR3 runs from the conserved cysteine through the conserved F or W. The D gene is left open where the match is weak. Rows give clone size only sometimes, using once, few, many, or a class for an expanded clone.

d_call: NA
clone_size: few
j_call: TRBJ1-3
v_call: TRBV12-5
cdr3_nt: TGTGCTAGTGGTTTAGGGCCCGGAAACACCATATATTTT
cdr3_aa: CASGLGPGNTIYF

d_call: NA
clone_size: NA
j_call: TRBJ1-1
v_call: TRBV29-1
cdr3_nt: TGCAGCGTCAGGGATCCCGGCACTGAAGCTTTCTTT
cdr3_aa: CSVRDPGTEAFF

d_call: NA
clone_size: NA
j_call: TRBJ1-4
v_call: TRBV12-3/TRBV12-4
cdr3_nt: TGTGCCAGCATGAAAAGAGGTGAAAAACTGTTTTTT
cdr3_aa: CASMKRGEKLFF

d_call: NA
clone_size: few
j_call: TRBJ2-5
v_call: TRBV11-2
cdr3_nt: TGTGCCAGCAGAACTCACCGGGACTGGGTGAACTTC
cdr3_aa: CASRTHRDWVNF

d_call: TRBD2
clone_size: few
j_call: TRBJ2-3
v_call: TRBV28
cdr3_nt: TGTGCCAGCAGTCCGCGGGGACTAGTGTCTAGCACAGATACGCAGTATTTT
cdr3_aa: CASSPRGLVSSTDTQYF

d_call: NA
clone_size: few
j_call: TRBJ1-5
v_call: TRBV5-1
cdr3_nt: TGCGCCAGCAGCTTGGGGGATTATAGCAATCAGCCCCAGCATTTT
cdr3_aa: CASSLGDYSNQPQHF

d_call: NA
clone_size: NA
j_call: TRBJ2-3
v_call: TRBV4-3
cdr3_nt: TGCGCCAGCAGCCCGGACACGCGGGATACGCAGTATTTT
cdr3_aa: CASSPDTRDTQYF

d_call: TRBD1
clone_size: many
j_call: TRBJ2-5
v_call: TRBV6-2/TRBV6-3
cdr3_nt: TGTGCCAGCCGGATGATGGAGGACAGGGGGGAGACCCAGTACTTC
cdr3_aa: CASRMMEDRGETQYF

d_call: NA
clone_size: NA
j_call: TRBJ2-7
v_call: TRBV24-1
cdr3_nt: TGTGCCACCAGTGAATCAGGGTCCTACGAGCAGTACTTC
cdr3_aa: CATSESGSYEQYF

d_call: NA
clone_size: few
j_call: TRBJ1-1
v_call: TRBV11-3
cdr3_nt: TGTGCCAGCAGCTCCCCTCCGGTTTTAGAAGCTTTCTTT
cdr3_aa: CASSSPPVLEAFF

d_call: NA
clone_size: NA
j_call: TRBJ2-2
v_call: TRBV25-1
cdr3_nt: TGTGCCAGCAGTACTCAGGGGAGGACCGGGGAGCTGTTTTTT
cdr3_aa: CASSTQGRTGELFF

d_call: NA
clone_size: NA
j_call: TRBJ1-3
v_call: TRBV12-3/TRBV12-4
cdr3_nt: TGTGCCAGCAGCCTTACAGGGTTAAACACCATATATTTT
cdr3_aa: CASSLTGLNTIYF